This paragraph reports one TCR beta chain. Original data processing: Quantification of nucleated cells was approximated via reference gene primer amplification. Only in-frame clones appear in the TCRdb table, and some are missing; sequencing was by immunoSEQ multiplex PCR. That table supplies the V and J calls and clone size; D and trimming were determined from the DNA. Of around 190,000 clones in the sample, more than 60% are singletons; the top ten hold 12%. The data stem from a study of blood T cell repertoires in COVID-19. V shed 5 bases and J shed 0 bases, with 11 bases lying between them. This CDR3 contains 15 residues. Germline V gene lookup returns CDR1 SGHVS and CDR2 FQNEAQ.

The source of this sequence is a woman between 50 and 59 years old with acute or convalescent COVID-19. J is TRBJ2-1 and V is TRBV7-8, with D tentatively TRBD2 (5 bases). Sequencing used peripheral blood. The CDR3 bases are TGTGCCAGCAGCGGAAGTAGCGCCTCCTACAATGAGCAGTTCTTC. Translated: CASSGSSASYNEQFF.